This T cell receptor (beta chain) emerged from a study of memory CD4+ T cells and cytomegalovirus serostatus. For the study at large: Of the healthy Belgian adults, 9 or 10 were CMV seropositive and 24 seronegative. Regarding the study as a whole: CD4+ memory repertoires contained about two fifths of the 164 reported CMV TCRbeta sequences.

This clone has a single count. Antigen: not known. Germline loops: CDR1 MNHNY, CDR2 SVGAGI (reference sequence). The CDR3 has 14 residues. V was cut by 6 bases and J by 7 bases, with 16 bases left in between. Single viable CD3+CD4+CD8-CD45RO+ cells were sorted as the memory CD4+ T cells. Serostatus was set by detecting CMV pp150, pp28, p38, p52 IgG. In the source study's methods: Out-of-frame sequences were removed, leaving a few million distinct TCRbeta sequences. This table comes from immunoSEQ multiplex PCR, and its TCRdb copy is limited to in-frame clones, with some not included. V and J calls and clone size are copied from that table; D and trimming were computed from the DNA. Of over 65,000 clones listed, approximately 84% were seen once; the top ten hold roughly 0.8%.

The sample taken for sequencing was memory CD4+ T cells from blood. The sequence came from an adult in good health and CMV-seronegative. This chain connects TRBV6-6 to TRBJ1-3; D is undetermined. CDR3 nucleotide sequence: TGTGCCAGCAGCGCCGTGTTAGTAGAGAACACCATATATTTT. It codes for CASSAVLVENTIYF.